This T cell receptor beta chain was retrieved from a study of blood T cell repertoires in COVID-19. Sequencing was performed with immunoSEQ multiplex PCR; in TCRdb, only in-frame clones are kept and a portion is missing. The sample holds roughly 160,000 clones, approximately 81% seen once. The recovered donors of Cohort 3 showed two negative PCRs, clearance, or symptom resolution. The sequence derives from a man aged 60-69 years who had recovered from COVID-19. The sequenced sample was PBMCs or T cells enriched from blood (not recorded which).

CDR3 protein: CASRSSWARYNSPLHF. CDR3 DNA: TGTGCCAGCAGATCCTCGTGGGCGCGTTACAATTCACCCCTCCACTTT. The genes are TRBV27 and TRBJ1-6, with D hard to call. Germline V gene data show CDR1 as MNHEY and CDR2 as SMNVEV (reference sequence). The V end lost 6 bases, the J end lost 7 bases, and 19 bases lay between the germline ends. This CDR3 has 16 amino acids.